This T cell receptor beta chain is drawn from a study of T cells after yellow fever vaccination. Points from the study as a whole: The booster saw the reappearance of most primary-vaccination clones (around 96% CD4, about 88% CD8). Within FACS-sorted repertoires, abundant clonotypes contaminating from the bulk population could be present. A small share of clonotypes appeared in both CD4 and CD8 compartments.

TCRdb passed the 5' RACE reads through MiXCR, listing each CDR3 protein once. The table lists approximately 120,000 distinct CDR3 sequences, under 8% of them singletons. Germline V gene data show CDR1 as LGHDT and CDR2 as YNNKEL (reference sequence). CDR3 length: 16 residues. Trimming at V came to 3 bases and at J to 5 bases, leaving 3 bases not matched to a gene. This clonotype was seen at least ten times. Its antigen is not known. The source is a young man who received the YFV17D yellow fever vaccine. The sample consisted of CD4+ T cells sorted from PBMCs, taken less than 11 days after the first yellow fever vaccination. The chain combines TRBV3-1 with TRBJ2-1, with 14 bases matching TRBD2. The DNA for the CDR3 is TGTGCCAGCAGCCACGGACTAGCGGGGGGAAACAATGAGCAGTTCTTC. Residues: CASSHGLAGGNNEQFF.